A selection of T cell receptor beta chains follows, all from one sample in a study of T-cell reconstitution after alpha-beta-depleted transplantation in children. TCRdb re-analysed the PCR reads in MiXCR, keeping a single row per CDR3 protein. The repertoire includes about 980,000 distinct CDR3 sequences, less than 30% of them detected once, and about 28% sits in the top ten. The starting material was PBMCs, mostly from graft donor cells, obtained 360 days after TCRalphabeta/CD19-depleted stem cell transplant. The receptor set was obtained from a boy under two years old who had a stem cell transplant for SCID, so the T cells may come from the graft donor. The CDR3 runs from the conserved cysteine through the conserved F or W. D genes are given only for firm matches. The size entry is marked missing in some rows and otherwise reads once, few, many or a size class.

. TRBJ2-4 . TRBV21-1 CASSETGRAKNIQYF TGTGCCAGCAGCGAGACAGGGAGGGCCAAAAACATTCAGTACTTC
. TRBJ1-4 . TRBV20-1 CSARVGTSTNEKLFF TGCAGTGCTAGAGTTGGAACCTCAACTAATGAAAAACTGTTTTTT
TRBD1 TRBJ2-2 few TRBV20-1 CSARGGWDTGELFF TGCAGTGCCCGAGGGGGCTGGGACACCGGGGAGCTGTTTTTT
TRBD1 TRBJ2-3 few TRBV12-3/TRBV12-4 CASSPGTGEDTQYF TGTGCCAGCAGTCCCGGGACAGGGGAAGATACGCAGTATTTT
. TRBJ1-1 few TRBV5-1 CASSLALGADMNTEAFF TGCGCCAGCAGCTTGGCCCTTGGTGCGGACATGAACACTGAAGCTTTCTTT
TRBD1 TRBJ2-7 . TRBV4-2 CASSQDRIRQGGDEQYF TGTGCCAGCAGCCAAGATCGGATAAGACAGGGGGGGGACGAGCAGTACTTC
. TRBJ1-1 . TRBV19 CASIQGPYTEAFF TGTGCCAGTATCCAGGGGCCCTACACTGAAGCTTTCTTT
. TRBJ2-1 . TRBV5-1 CASRRQPYNEQFF TGCGCCAGCAGGCGGCAGCCCTACAATGAGCAGTTCTTC
. TRBJ2-4 few TRBV24-1 CASSPLPGAKNIQYF TGTGCCAGTAGCCCACTGCCGGGGGCCAAAAACATTCAGTACTTC
. TRBJ1-4 . TRBV4-1 CASSQVWVEEKLFF TGCGCCAGCAGCCAAGTCTGGGTGGAGGAAAAACTGTTTTTT
TRBD2 TRBJ2-2 . TRBV6-1 CASTPSGGAGELFF TGTGCCAGCACCCCTAGCGGGGGGGCCGGGGAGCTGTTTTTT
TRBD1 TRBJ1-2 . TRBV5-1 CASSLPPSGTGANYGYTF TGCGCCAGCAGCTTACCACCTTCCGGGACAGGGGCTAACTATGGCTACACCTTC
TRBD2 TRBJ2-2 . TRBV6-5 CASSSGGPWTGELFF TGTGCCAGCAGTTCGGGGGGGCCATGGACCGGGGAGCTGTTTTTT
. TRBJ2-7 . TRBV5-6 CASSLWRPYEQYF TGTGCCAGCTCCTTGTGGCGCCCCTACGAGCAGTACTTC
. TRBJ2-3 . TRBV5-5 CASSLMAGTDTQYF TGTGCCAGCAGCTTGATGGCAGGCACAGATACGCAGTATTTT
TRBD1 TRBJ2-2 many TRBV2 CASEDRGNTGELFF TGTGCCAGCGAGGACAGGGGGAATACCGGGGAGCTGTTTTTT
TRBD2 TRBJ2-1 few TRBV3-1 CASSHTRGEQFF TGTGCCAGCAGCCATACGCGGGGGGAGCAGTTCTTC
TRBD1 TRBJ2-5 few TRBV20-1 CSADGRKGTGAPGKTQYF TGCAGTGCCGATGGACGGAAGGGGACAGGGGCCCCCGGGAAGACCCAGTACTTC
. TRBJ2-4 few TRBV5-1 CASSLGTEGRNIQYF TGCGCCAGCAGCTTGGGTACGGAAGGGAGAAACATTCAGTACTTC
. TRBJ2-7 few TRBV6-2/TRBV6-3 CASSYPGSSYEQYF TGTGCCAGCAGTTACCCGGGGTCATCCTACGAGCAGTACTTC
. TRBJ2-1 few TRBV28 CASSSDFSSYNEQFF TGTGCCAGCAGTTCAGACTTTAGCTCCTACAATGAGCAGTTCTTC
. TRBJ1-5 few TRBV12-3/TRBV12-4 CASSLGRGFNQPQHF TGTGCCAGCAGTTTGGGCAGGGGATTCAATCAGCCCCAGCATTTT
TRBD1 TRBJ2-2 . TRBV29-1 CSVRQGWAGELFF TGCAGCGTCCGACAGGGTTGGGCCGGGGAGCTGTTTTTT
TRBD2 TRBJ2-3 few TRBV12-3/TRBV12-4 CASSFLRLAVGGDSQYF TGTGCCAGCAGTTTCCTCAGACTAGCGGTGGGGGGCGATTCGCAGTATTTT
. TRBJ1-5 . TRBV12-3/TRBV12-4 CASSLSRGGNQPQHF TGTGCCAGCAGTTTGAGTAGGGGGGGCAATCAGCCCCAGCATTTT
TRBD2 TRBJ2-3 . TRBV4-3 CASSQRTSGGPDTQYF TGCGCCAGCAGCCAAAGGACTAGCGGGGGGCCAGATACGCAGTATTTT
. TRBJ2-1 few TRBV5-1 CASNRGTSWSEQFF TGCGCCAGCAACCGAGGGACTTCATGGTCTGAGCAGTTCTTC
. TRBJ2-1 . TRBV2 CASSEMVGWEQFF TGTGCCAGCAGTGAAATGGTAGGCTGGGAGCAGTTCTTC